This T cell receptor beta chain was sequenced for a study of identifying expanded T cells in peripheral blood. Regarding the study as a whole: Technical replicates showed about 1.2 changed clones; roughly two weeks about 16.4; four weeks 19. Approximately two-week clone count variance significantly increased as total template count grew.

There are 14 residues in the CDR3. The V gene lost 0 bases and the J gene lost 0 bases, with 9 bases spanning the gap. From germline, CDR1 is GTSNPN and CDR2 SVGIG (reference sequence). Healthy donors had no documented immune events, such as infections, while sampled. With respect to this clone: The antigen is unknown.

Profiling relied on immunoSEQ multiplex PCR, and the TCRdb table lists in-frame clones only, not all of them. The data contain 100,000 or so clones, around nine tenths of them seen just once; the ten biggest clones take up about a sixth. The receptor comes from a person between 18 and 75 years old in good health. The sample taken for sequencing was blood. The rearrangement links TRBV30 to TRBJ2-7, with unresolved D. The CDR3 reads CAWSVGGPSYEQYF. CDR3 in DNA: TGTGCCTGGAGTGTGGGCGGCCCCTCCTACGAGCAGTACTTC.